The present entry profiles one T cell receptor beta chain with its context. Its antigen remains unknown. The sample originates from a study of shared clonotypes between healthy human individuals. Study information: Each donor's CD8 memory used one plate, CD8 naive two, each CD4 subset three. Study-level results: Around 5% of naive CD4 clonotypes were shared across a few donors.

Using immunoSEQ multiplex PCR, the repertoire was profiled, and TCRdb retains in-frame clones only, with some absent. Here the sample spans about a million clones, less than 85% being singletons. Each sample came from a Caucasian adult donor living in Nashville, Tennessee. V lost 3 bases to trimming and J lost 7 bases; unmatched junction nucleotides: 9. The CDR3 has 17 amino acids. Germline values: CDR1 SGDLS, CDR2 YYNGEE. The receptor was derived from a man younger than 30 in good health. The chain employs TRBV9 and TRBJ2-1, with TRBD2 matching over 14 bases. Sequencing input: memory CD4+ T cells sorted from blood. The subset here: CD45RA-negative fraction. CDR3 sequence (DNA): TGTGCCAGCAGCGGGGGACTAGCGGGGGCCCAGGGAAATGAGCAGTTCTTC. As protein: CASSGGLAGAQGNEQFF.